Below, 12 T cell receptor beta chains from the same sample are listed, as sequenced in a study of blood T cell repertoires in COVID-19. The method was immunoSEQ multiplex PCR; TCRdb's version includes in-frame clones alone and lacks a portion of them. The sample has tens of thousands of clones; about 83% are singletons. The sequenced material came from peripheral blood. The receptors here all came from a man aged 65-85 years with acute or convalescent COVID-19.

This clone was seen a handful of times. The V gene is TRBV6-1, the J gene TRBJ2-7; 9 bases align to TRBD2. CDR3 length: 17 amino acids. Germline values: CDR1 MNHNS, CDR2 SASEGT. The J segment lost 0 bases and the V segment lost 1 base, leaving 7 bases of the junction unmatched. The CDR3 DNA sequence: TGTGCCAGCAGTGAAGGGCTAGCGGGAACGGTCTCCTACGAGCAGTACTTC. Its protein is CASSEGLAGTVSYEQYF.

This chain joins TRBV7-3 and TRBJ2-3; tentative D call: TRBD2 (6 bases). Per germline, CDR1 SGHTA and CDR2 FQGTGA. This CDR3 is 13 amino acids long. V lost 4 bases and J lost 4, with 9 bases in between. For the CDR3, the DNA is TGTGCCAGCAGCTCCAGACTAGCAGATACGCAGTATTTT. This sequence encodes CASSSRLADTQYF.

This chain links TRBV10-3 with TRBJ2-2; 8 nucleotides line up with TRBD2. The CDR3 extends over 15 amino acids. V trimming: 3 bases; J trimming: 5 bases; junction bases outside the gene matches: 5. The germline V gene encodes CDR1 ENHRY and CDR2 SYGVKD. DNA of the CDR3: TGTGCCATCAGTGAACCCGGGAGGGAGACCGGGGAGCTGTTTTTT. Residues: CAISEPGRETGELFF.

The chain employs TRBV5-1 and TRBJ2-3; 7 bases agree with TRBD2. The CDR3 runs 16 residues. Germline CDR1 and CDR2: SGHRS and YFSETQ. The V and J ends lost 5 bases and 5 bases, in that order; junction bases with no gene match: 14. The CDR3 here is CASSQSPTSAVDTQYF. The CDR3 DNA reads TGCGCCAGCAGTCAATCCCCTACTAGCGCGGTAGATACGCAGTATTTT. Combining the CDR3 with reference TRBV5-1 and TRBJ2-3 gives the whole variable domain KAGVTQTPRYLIKTRGQQVTLSCSPISGHRSVSWYQQTPGQGLQFLFEYFSETQRNKGNFPGRFSGRQFSNSRSEMNVSTLELGDSALYLCASSQSPTSAVDTQYFGPGTRLTVL.

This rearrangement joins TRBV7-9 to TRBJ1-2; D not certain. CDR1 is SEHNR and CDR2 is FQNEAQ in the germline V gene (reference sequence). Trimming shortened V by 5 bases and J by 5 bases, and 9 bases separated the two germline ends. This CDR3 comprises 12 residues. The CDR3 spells CASSPEMYGYTF. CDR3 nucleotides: TGTGCCAGCAGCCCCGAGATGTATGGCTACACCTTC.

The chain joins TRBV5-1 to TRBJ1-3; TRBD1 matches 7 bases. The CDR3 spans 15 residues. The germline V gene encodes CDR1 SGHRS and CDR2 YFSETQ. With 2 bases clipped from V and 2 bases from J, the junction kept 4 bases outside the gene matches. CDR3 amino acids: CASSFTGQAGNTIYF. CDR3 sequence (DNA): TGCGCCAGCAGCTTTACAGGACAGGCTGGAAACACCATATATTTT.

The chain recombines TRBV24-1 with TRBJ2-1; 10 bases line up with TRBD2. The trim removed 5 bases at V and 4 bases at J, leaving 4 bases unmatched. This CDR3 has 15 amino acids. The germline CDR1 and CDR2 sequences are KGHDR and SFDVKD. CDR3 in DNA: TGTGCCACCAGTGTCGCTAGCGGGGGTTACAATGAGCAGTTCTTC. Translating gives CATSVASGGYNEQFF.

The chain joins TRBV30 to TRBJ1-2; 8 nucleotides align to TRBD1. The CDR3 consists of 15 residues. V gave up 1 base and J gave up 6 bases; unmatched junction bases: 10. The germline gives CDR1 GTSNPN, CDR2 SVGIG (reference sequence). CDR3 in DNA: TGTGCCTGGAGTGGAGTGGGCAGGGGGCAGGATGGCTACACCTTC. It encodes CAWSGVGRGQDGYTF.

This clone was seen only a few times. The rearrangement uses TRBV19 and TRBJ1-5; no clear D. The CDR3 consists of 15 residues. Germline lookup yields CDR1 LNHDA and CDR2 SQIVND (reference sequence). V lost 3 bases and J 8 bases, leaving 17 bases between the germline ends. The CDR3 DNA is TGTGCCAGTAGTATCCGCGGAACCGAGGCCAAGCCCCAGCATTTT. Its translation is CASSIRGTEAKPQHF.

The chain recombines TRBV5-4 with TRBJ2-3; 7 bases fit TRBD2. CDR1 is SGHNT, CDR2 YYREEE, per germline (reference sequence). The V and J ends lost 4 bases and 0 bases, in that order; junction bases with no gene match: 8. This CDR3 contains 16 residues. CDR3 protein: CASSEWRGTSTDTQYF. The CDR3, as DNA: TGTGCCAGCAGCGAGTGGCGGGGGACTAGCACAGATACGCAGTATTTT.

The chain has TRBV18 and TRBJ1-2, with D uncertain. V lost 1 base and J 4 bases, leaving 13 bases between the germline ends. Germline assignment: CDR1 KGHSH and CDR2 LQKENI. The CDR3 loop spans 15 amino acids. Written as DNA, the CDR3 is TGTGCCAGCTCACCACAGGGAGACGGAATCTATGGCTACACCTTC. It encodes CASSPQGDGIYGYTF.

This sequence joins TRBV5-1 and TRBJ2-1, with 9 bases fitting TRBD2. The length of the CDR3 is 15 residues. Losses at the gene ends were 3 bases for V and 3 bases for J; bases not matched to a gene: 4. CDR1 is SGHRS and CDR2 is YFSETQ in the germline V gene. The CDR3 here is CASSSQRGDYNEQFF. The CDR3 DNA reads TGCGCCAGCAGCTCCCAGCGGGGGGACTACAATGAGCAGTTCTTC. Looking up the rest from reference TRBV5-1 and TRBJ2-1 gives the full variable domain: KAGVTQTPRYLIKTRGQQVTLSCSPISGHRSVSWYQQTPGQGLQFLFEYFSETQRNKGNFPGRFSGRQFSNSRSEMNVSTLELGDSALYLCASSSQRGDYNEQFFGPGTRLTVL.